This TCR beta chain was sequenced for a study of monozygotic twins with cystic fibrosis. Study context: With approximately 14 PCR cycles, barcoded libraries came from three micrograms of fragmented DNA.

The table came from immunoSEQ multiplex PCR; TCRdb's copy has only in-frame clones and leaves some out. The data show 36,000 or so clones, with 90% to 95% seen just once and around 0.19% held by the top ten. Study-wide results and caveats: No link emerged between shared CDR3 counts and age, concordance or severity. Unrelated CF individuals shared fewer identical clonotypes than monozygotic CF twins. In 13 of 16 pairs, V gene usage was closest to the co-twin's.

The germline V and J ends were trimmed by 1 base and 0 bases, with 13 bases remaining between them. Germline CDR1 is MGHRA and CDR2 is YSYEKL. This CDR3 spans 16 amino acids. A word on this clone: Its antigen is currently unknown.

This receptor was obtained from a boy aged 2 to 10 with cystic fibrosis. The sequencing input was blood. This chain joins TRBV4-1 and TRBJ2-7; unclear D gene. The CDR3 loop is CASSQAPPPSSYEQYF. The CDR3 DNA reads TGCGCCAGCAGCCAAGCTCCCCCACCGAGCTCCTACGAGCAGTACTTC.